This entry lists 15 T cell receptor beta chains sequenced from one sample in a study of cytomegalovirus exposure and HLA in healthy donors. With 60 Vbeta and 13 Jbeta primers, the PCR was carried out. TCRdb keeps only in-frame clones here, not all; method: immunoSEQ multiplex PCR. The sample shows some 180,000 clones, about 9.4% of them seen only once. The sample consisted of PBMCs. These receptors were collected from a woman aged 30 to 39 in good health and CMV-seropositive.

This sequence joins TRBV30 and TRBJ2-3; D is ambiguous. Trimming took off 2 bases at V and 6 bases at J, with 12 bases between the two ends. The CDR3 has 13 amino acids. Germline V gene data show CDR1 as GTSNPN and CDR2 as SVGIG (reference sequence). As DNA, the CDR3 is TGTGCCTGGAGTATGAGCAACGCGGATACGCAGTATTTT. Residues: CAWSMSNADTQYF.

This clone has a handful of counts. V gene TRBV29-1 combines with J gene TRBJ2-2, with TRBD1 as a possible D gene (5 bases). Per the germline V gene, CDR1 is SQVTM and CDR2 is ANQGSEA. The V end lost 5 bases, the J end lost 1 base, and 8 bases lay between the germline ends. This CDR3 comprises 13 residues. The CDR3: CSVLTENTGELFF. CDR3 in DNA: TGCAGCGTTCTGACAGAGAACACCGGGGAGCTGTTTTTT.

The genes are TRBV2 and TRBJ1-3, with a tentative D call TRBD1 (5 bases). This CDR3 contains 13 residues. Germline lookup yields CDR1 SNHLY and CDR2 FYNNEI. Between the trimmed V and J ends, which lost 5 bases and 10 bases, there was a span of 15 bases. CDR3 amino acids: CASSFGRAATIYF. Written as DNA, the CDR3 is TGTGCCAGCAGTTTTGGCAGGGCGGCGACCATATATTTT.

This clone was seen a handful of times. This sequence joins TRBV5-4 and TRBJ2-3; D is perhaps TRBD2 (6 bases). From germline, CDR1 is SGHNT and CDR2 YYREEE (reference sequence). The V end lost 1 base, the J end lost 1 base, and 10 bases lay between the germline ends. The CDR3 has 15 amino acids. The CDR3 loop reads CASSLKPGGTDTQYF. The DNA for the CDR3 is TGTGCCAGCAGCTTGAAGCCGGGGGGCACAGATACGCAGTATTTT.

This clone was detected a few times. This chain connects TRBV9 to TRBJ1-1; D is perhaps TRBD1 (6 bases). V lost 0 bases and J 3 bases, leaving 18 bases between the germline ends. Germline loops: CDR1 SGDLS, CDR2 YYNGEE. The CDR3 covers 17 residues. For the CDR3, the DNA is TGTGCCAGCAGCGTAGGACCCTACACCGGGACATACACTGAAGCTTTCTTT. It translates to CASSVGPYTGTYTEAFF.

This clone was counted a few times. The gene calls are TRBV7-8 and TRBJ2-1; 8 bases map to TRBD1. This CDR3 contains 14 residues. V shed 5 bases and J 4 bases; nucleotides not matched to a gene: 4. The V gene's germline CDR1 is SGHVS and CDR2 FQNEAQ. CDR3 sequence reads: CASSPQGAYNEQFF. CDR3 sequence (DNA): TGTGCCAGCAGCCCTCAGGGGGCTTACAATGAGCAGTTCTTC.

This clone was detected only a few times. This rearrangement joins TRBV2 to TRBJ2-7, with TRBD1 matching 7 bases. The CDR3 totals 13 residues. Germline V gives CDR1 SNHLY, CDR2 FYNNEI. The V gene end was trimmed by 3 bases and the J gene end by 3 bases; junction bases not matched to a gene: 2. CDR3 coding DNA: TGTGCCAGCAGTGACGGACAGGTCTACGAGCAGTACTTC. Its translation is CASSDGQVYEQYF. Full variable domain (missing parts from reference TRBV2 and TRBJ2-7): EPEVTQTPSHQVTQMGQEVILRCVPISNHLYFYWYRQILGQKVEFLVSFYNNEISEKSEIFDDQFSVERPDGSNFTLKIRSTKLEDSAMYFCASSDGQVYEQYFGPGTRLTVT.

This clone has a handful of counts. This chain's CDR3 is CASSRQGIRDTQYF. In DNA, the CDR3 is TGTGCCAGCAGCCGACAGGGAATCCGGGATACGCAGTATTTT. The chain recombines TRBV11-2 with TRBJ2-3; 7 positions agree with TRBD1. CDR3 size: 14 residues. The germline CDR1 and CDR2 sequences are SGHAT and FQNNGV. The V segment lost 5 bases and the J segment 6 bases; nucleotides outside the gene matches: 8.

The CDR3 DNA reads TGTGCCAGCAGCAAAGCATTCAGAGGGCTCTCTGGAAACACCATATATTTT. Its translation: CASSKAFRGLSGNTIYF. The chain joins TRBV21-1 to TRBJ1-3. TRBV21-1 counts as a pseudogene. The CDR3 consists of 17 residues.

The CDR3 reads CASSLSPAGAGRNTIYF. As DNA, the CDR3 is TGTGCCAGCAGCTTAAGCCCGGCAGGAGCGGGCCGAAACACCATATATTTT. J is TRBJ1-3 and V is TRBV7-6; D call uncertain. The ends were cut back, 2 bases at V and 5 bases at J, with 19 bases in the middle. The CDR3 consists of 17 residues. Germline CDR1 and CDR2: SGHVS and FNYEAQ.

This clone was found a few times. The chain is built from TRBV5-6 and TRBJ2-7, with a tentative D call TRBD2 (6 bases). The CDR3 length is 13 residues. The germline V gene has CDR1 SGHDT and CDR2 YYEEEE. V was clipped by 2 bases and J by 3 bases, with 9 bases between them. CDR3 nucleotide sequence: TGTGCCAGCAGCTTCGGGACTTACTACGAGCAGTACTTC. Its translation is CASSFGTYYEQYF.

This chain connects TRBV5-5 to TRBJ2-2; no clear D gene. Germline V gene data show CDR1 as SGHKS and CDR2 as YYEKEE (reference sequence). This CDR3 spans 14 amino acids. Trimming left V 2 bases short and J 8 bases short, with 13 bases between. CDR3 sequence: CASSLLLTRGELFF. The CDR3 DNA follows: TGTGCCAGCAGCTTATTATTGACACGGGGGGAGCTGTTTTTT.

This clone was observed a handful of times. The chain links TRBV12-5 to TRBJ2-7, with D tentatively TRBD1 (6 bases). The CDR3 consists of 16 residues. Looked up from germline, CDR1 is LGHNT and CDR2 is FRNRAP. Between the trimmed V and J ends, which lost 3 bases and 1 base, there was a span of 16 bases. CDR3 in DNA: TGTGCTAGTGGTTTATTTTCCGGAGGACAGTCCTACGAGCAGTACTTC. This gives the protein CASGLFSGGQSYEQYF.

The sample holds a few counts of this clone. This chain links TRBV7-6 with TRBJ2-2, with TRBD1 matching 7 bases. CDR1 is SGHVS, CDR2 FNYEAQ, per germline. This CDR3 is built from 14 residues. V gave up 3 bases and J gave up 4 bases; unmatched junction bases: 2. The CDR3 region is CASSLTGSTGELFF. Written as DNA, the CDR3 is TGTGCCAGCAGCTTGACAGGGAGCACCGGGGAGCTGTTTTTT. Complete variable domain (other parts from reference TRBV7-6 and TRBJ2-2): GAGVSQSPRYKVTKRGQDVALRCDPISGHVSLYWYRQALGQGPEFLTYFNYEAQQDKSGLPNDRFSAERPEGSISTLTIQRTEQRDSAMYRCASSLTGSTGELFFGEGSRLTVL.

This clone showed up just a few times. The genes are TRBV10-1 and TRBJ2-7; 8 bases align to TRBD2. The CDR3 runs to 13 residues. Germline V gives CDR1 WNHNN, CDR2 SYGVQD (reference sequence). J gave up 3 bases and V 10 bases, and 8 bases lay outside the gene matches. The CDR3 region is CATREGEDYEQYF. The CDR3 nucleotides read TGCGCCACCCGGGAGGGTGAAGACTACGAGCAGTACTTC.